A single sample is the source of the 16 T cell receptor beta chains below, sequenced in a study of identical twins. One entry per CDR3 protein results from TCRdb running MiXCR on the 5' RACE reads. Of about 520,000 distinct CDR3 sequences in the sample, under 25% were seen once. These data also featured in a second study, about T cells expressing NK-cell markers.

The sample was CD4+ T cells sorted from blood. The receptors originated from a woman in her late teens or twenties in good health.

The V gene is TRBV20-1, the J gene TRBJ2-7, with 10 bases that match TRBD2. Germline CDR1 reads DFQATT; CDR2 reads SNEGSKA (reference sequence). V lost 0 bases, J lost 5 bases, and 7 bases stayed unmatched. There are 15 residues in the CDR3. DNA for the CDR3: TGCAGTGCTAGAGAGGCTAGCGGGAGCTTCCACGAGCAGTACTTC. Translated: CSAREASGSFHEQYF.

The V call is TRBV30, the J call TRBJ1-5; weak D call: TRBD1 (5 bases). CDR1 GTSNPN and CDR2 SVGIG come from the germline V gene (reference sequence). The CDR3 has 14 amino acids. The V end lost 6 bases, the J end lost 7 bases, and 19 bases lay between the germline ends. This CDR3 reads CACSLSGLGQPQHF. The DNA of the CDR3 is TGTGCCTGCTCCTTGTCAGGGCTCGGCCAGCCCCAGCATTTT.

This sequence joins TRBV20-1 and TRBJ2-3; maybe TRBD1 (5 bases). The V end lost 6 bases, the J end lost 0 bases, and 16 bases lay between the germline ends. Germline assignment: CDR1 DFQATT and CDR2 SNEGSKA (reference sequence). The CDR3 sequence is 15 residues long. CDR3: CSAAGALGSTDTQYF. As DNA, the CDR3 is TGCAGTGCGGCTGGGGCCCTAGGTAGCACAGATACGCAGTATTTT.

This clonotype showed up just a few times. The chain links TRBV20-1 to TRBJ2-2; TRBD1 might be the D (5 bases). Germline V lookup: CDR1 DFQATT, CDR2 SNEGSKA (reference sequence). Trimming shortened V by 3 bases and J by 4 bases, and 6 bases separated the two germline ends. This CDR3 is built from 12 residues. The CDR3 DNA is TGCAGTGCTAGCAGGGCCACCGGGGAGCTGTTTTTT. This encodes CSASRATGELFF.

The chain is built from TRBV11-2 and TRBJ2-7; D is unresolved. There are 14 residues in the CDR3. CDR1 SGHAT and CDR2 FQNNGV come from the germline V gene. V shed 8 bases and J shed 0 bases, with 14 bases lying between them. The CDR3 region is CASGLGWSSYEQYF. The CDR3 DNA is TGTGCCAGCGGGTTGGGGTGGAGCTCCTACGAGCAGTACTTC.

The sample holds one count of this clonotype. The chain joins TRBV7-2 to TRBJ2-2, with D unclear. Germline-derived CDR1 and CDR2 are SGHTA and FQGNSA. The germline V and J ends were trimmed by 5 bases and 11 bases, with 12 bases remaining between them. The CDR3 totals 12 residues. Written as DNA, the CDR3 is TGTGCCAGCAGCCCAGGACGCGTCGAGCTGTTTTTT. Amino acids: CASSPGRVELFF.

The CDR3 DNA reads TGTGCCAGCAGCCGGCGGGGACAAAGACATGCCCTCCACTTT. Translated, it gives CASSRRGQRHALHF. The chain links TRBV12-3 or TRBV12-4 to TRBJ1-6; D perhaps matches TRBD1 (6 bases). CDR3 length: 14 amino acids. With 6 bases removed from V and 14 bases from J, the gap between germline ends came to 20 bases.

This rearrangement joins TRBV6-2 or TRBV6-3 to TRBJ2-3, with D tentatively TRBD1 (6 bases). Germline V gene sequence: CDR1 MNHEY, CDR2 SVGEGT. The V end was cut by 7 bases, the J end by 1 base, with 12 bases between. The CDR3 consists of 14 residues. CDR3 in amino acids: CASTDRTGTDTQYF. CDR3 bases: TGTGCCAGCACCGACAGGACAGGCACAGATACGCAGTATTTT.

The chain is built from TRBV20-1 and TRBJ2-1; 7 nucleotides agree with TRBD2. Losses at the gene ends were 3 bases for V and 7 bases for J; bases not matched to a gene: 9. CDR3 length equals 14 residues. Germline V gene lookup returns CDR1 DFQATT and CDR2 SNEGSKA (reference sequence). CDR3 coding DNA: TGCAGTGCTAGGGGTACTAGCGCGGGTAATGAGCAGTTCTTC. This sequence encodes CSARGTSAGNEQFF.

This clonotype was counted between two and nine times. The chain joins TRBV6-1 to TRBJ2-3, with 12 bases fitting TRBD2. Trimming cost V 5 bases and J 7 bases; bases outside gene matches: 16. This CDR3 is 18 amino acids long. Germline-derived CDR1 and CDR2 are MNHNS and SASEGT. The CDR3 nucleotides read TGTGCCAGCAGTACCACGGGGATGGCTAGCGGGAGGGGGAATACGCAGTATTTT. This encodes CASSTTGMASGRGNTQYF.

This clonotype was picked up a small number of times. The V call is TRBV20-1, the J call TRBJ2-3; D is perhaps TRBD2 (6 bases). Germline lookup yields CDR1 DFQATT and CDR2 SNEGSKA (reference sequence). This CDR3 region has 14 residues. Trimming took 5 bases from V and 0 from J, leaving 12 bases between them. The CDR3 nucleotides are TGCAGTGCTCCATCGCGGGGTAGCACAGATACGCAGTATTTT. This gives the protein CSAPSRGSTDTQYF.

The V call is TRBV4-3, the J call TRBJ2-2, with 12 nucleotides matching TRBD2. The CDR3 spans 16 residues. After removal of 4 bases from V and 3 bases from J, the junction contained 3 bases not matched to a gene. CDR1 and CDR2 from the germline V gene are LGHNA and YSLEER. CDR3 in amino acids: CASSRLAGVDTGELFF. The CDR3 nucleotides read TGCGCCAGCAGCCGACTAGCGGGAGTGGACACCGGGGAGCTGTTTTTT.

The V call is TRBV10-1, the J call TRBJ2-5; 11 nucleotides line up with TRBD2. Losses at the gene ends were 2 bases for V and 5 bases for J; bases not matched to a gene: 4. This CDR3 comprises 15 residues. Germline V gene sequence: CDR1 WNHNN, CDR2 SYGVQD (reference sequence). The CDR3 DNA sequence: TGCGCCAGCAGTGAGGCTAGCGGGGGGAGGGAGACCCAGTACTTC. Protein product: CASSEASGGRETQYF.

This clonotype was observed a few times. The J gene is TRBJ2-7, the V gene TRBV12-3 or TRBV12-4; D possibly corresponds to TRBD1 (7 bases). The CDR3 consists of 15 residues. Trimming removed 6 bases at V and 0 bases at J, with 15 bases between. The CDR3, as DNA: TGTGCCAGCAGGGCGGGACAGACGCTCTCCTACGAGCAGTACTTC. Its translation: CASRAGQTLSYEQYF.

This clonotype was seen more than once but under ten times. The rearrangement uses TRBV27 and TRBJ1-2; unclear D gene. With 7 bases removed from V and 0 bases from J, the gap between germline ends came to 15 bases. Per the germline V gene, CDR1 is MNHEY and CDR2 is SMNVEV (reference sequence). The CDR3 length is 15 residues. The CDR3 nucleotides are TGTGCCAGCACCTTCAGGCAGCGAGCTAACTATGGCTACACCTTC. Its translation: CASTFRQRANYGYTF.

The chain couples TRBV14 to TRBJ1-4; perhaps TRBD1 as D (6 bases). Germline V CDR1 and CDR2: SGHDN, FVKESK. The CDR3 totals 15 residues. V gave up 0 bases and J gave up 5 bases, with 10 bases separating them. The CDR3 sequence is CASSQDQGLNEKLFF. In DNA, the CDR3 is TGTGCCAGCAGCCAAGATCAGGGGTTGAATGAAAAACTGTTTTTT.